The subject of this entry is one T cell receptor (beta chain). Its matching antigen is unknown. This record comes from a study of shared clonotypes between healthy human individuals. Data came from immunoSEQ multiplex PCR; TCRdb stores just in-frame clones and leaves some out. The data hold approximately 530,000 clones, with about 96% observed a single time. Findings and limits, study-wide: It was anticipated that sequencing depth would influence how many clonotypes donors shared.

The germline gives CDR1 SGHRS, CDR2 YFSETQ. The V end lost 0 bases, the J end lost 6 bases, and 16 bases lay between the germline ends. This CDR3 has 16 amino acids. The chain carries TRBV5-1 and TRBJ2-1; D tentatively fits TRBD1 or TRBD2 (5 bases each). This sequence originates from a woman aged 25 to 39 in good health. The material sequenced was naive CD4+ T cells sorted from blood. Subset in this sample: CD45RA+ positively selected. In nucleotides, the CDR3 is TGCGCCAGCAGCTTGGTAGCCGGGGCCCGCGGCAATGAGCAGTTCTTC. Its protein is CASSLVAGARGNEQFF.